This passage covers 24 T cell receptor beta chains from one sample sequenced in a study of blood T cell repertoires in COVID-19. Sequencing was performed with immunoSEQ multiplex PCR; in TCRdb, only in-frame clones are kept and a portion is missing. The profile covers 40,000 or so clones, with 65% to 90% appearing a single time and over 5% taken by the ten largest. The sequencing input was peripheral blood. These receptors were obtained from a man between 40 and 49 years old with active COVID-19.

V is TRBV4-1 and J is TRBJ1-5; TRBD1 might be the D (6 bases). Germline V gives CDR1 MGHRA, CDR2 YSYEKL. This CDR3 has 16 residues. Between the trimmed V and J ends, which lost 1 base and 0 bases, there was a span of 10 bases. The CDR3 DNA is TGCGCCAGCAGCCAAGGTACAGGGTATAGCAATCAGCCCCAGCATTTT. Its protein product is CASSQGTGYSNQPQHF.

The chain is built from TRBV30 and TRBJ1-2, with no clear D. CDR3 size: 12 residues. Germline values: CDR1 GTSNPN, CDR2 SVGIG (reference sequence). With 2 bases removed from V and 4 bases from J, the gap between germline ends came to 8 bases. The CDR3 protein is CAWSPAGYGYTF. As DNA, the CDR3 is TGTGCCTGGAGTCCGGCGGGCTATGGCTACACCTTC.

Notes on this clone: An end of the junction differs from the germline gene, which may be a read error. V usage is TRBV9 and J usage is TRBJ1-2; a weak D match, TRBD1 (6 bases). Germline-derived CDR1 and CDR2 are SGDLS and YYNGEE. The CDR3 runs to 14 residues. The CDR3 region has the DNA TGTGCCGGCAGCCCAGAAACAGGGTTAAGTGGCTACACCTTC. It specifies CAGSPETGLSGYTF.

V and J are TRBV14 and TRBJ1-1; 7 bases are shared with TRBD1. Germline V gene sequence: CDR1 SGHDN, CDR2 FVKESK. V shed 2 bases, J shed 1 base, and the junction held 10 bases outside the gene matches. This CDR3 is 17 amino acids long. CDR3 residues: CASSQPATGARNTEAFF. The CDR3 nucleotides read TGTGCCAGCAGCCAACCAGCTACAGGGGCCCGGAACACTGAAGCTTTCTTT.

The chain combines TRBV5-1 with TRBJ1-1, with TRBD1 as a possible D gene (5 bases). Germline V gives CDR1 SGHRS, CDR2 YFSETQ. Trimming removed 4 bases at V and 4 bases at J, with 17 bases between. The CDR3 has 15 residues. The CDR3 sequence: CASSVLGHAGTEAFF. As DNA, the CDR3 is TGCGCCAGCAGCGTCCTAGGACACGCCGGCACTGAAGCTTTCTTT.

The V call is TRBV7-8, the J call TRBJ2-2, with 9 nucleotides matching TRBD2. The CDR3 is 16 residues long. Germline CDR1 SGHVS, CDR2 FQNEAQ. The junction had 9 bases not matched to a gene; V was cut back by 6 bases and J by 4 bases. Written as DNA, the CDR3 is TGTGCCAGCAGACCCCCGGGACTAGCTTCCACCGGGGAGCTGTTTTTT. Residues: CASRPPGLASTGELFF.

The V call is TRBV28, the J call TRBJ1-2; D may be TRBD1 (5 bases). The CDR3 has 13 residues. Germline V lookup: CDR1 MDHEN, CDR2 SYDVKM. The ends were cut back, 4 bases at V and 0 bases at J, with 6 bases in the middle. The CDR3 loop reads CASSSGPNYGYTF. CDR3 nucleotide sequence: TGTGCCAGCAGTTCAGGGCCTAACTATGGCTACACCTTC.

The chain is built from TRBV10-2 and TRBJ2-5, with D possibly TRBD2 on 5 matching bases. The CDR3 is made up of 14 amino acids. V gave up 2 bases and J gave up 4 bases, with 11 bases separating them. Per the germline V gene, CDR1 is WSHSY and CDR2 is SAAADI. CDR3 loop: CASSELFAGETQYF. CDR3 sequence (DNA): TGCGCCAGCAGTGAGCTCTTTGCGGGAGAGACCCAGTACTTC.

The chain has TRBV3-1 (or the pseudogene TRBV3-2) and TRBJ2-7; 12 bases are a match to TRBD2. Germline lookup yields CDR1 LGHDT and CDR2 YNNKEL (reference sequence). J gave up 6 bases and V 4 bases, and 4 bases lay outside the gene matches. This CDR3 has 14 residues. The CDR3 DNA reads as TGTGCCAGCAGCCCTAGCGGGAGGGCTCGCGAGCAGTACTTC. Protein sequence: CASSPSGRAREQYF.

The rearrangement joins TRBV5-1 to TRBJ1-4; 9 bases are shared with TRBD1. The V and J ends lost 3 bases and 5 bases, in that order; junction bases with no gene match: 8. CDR1 and CDR2 from the germline V gene are SGHRS and YFSETQ. The CDR3 covers 16 residues. DNA of the CDR3: TGCGCCAGCAGCTCGGGACAGGGCGCGCCAAATGAAAAACTGTTTTTT. This gives the protein CASSSGQGAPNEKLFF.

Regarding this clone: Other DNA sequences in this specimen translate into the identical CDR3. The chain carries TRBV5-1 and TRBJ2-1; D is perhaps TRBD1 (5 bases). The ends were cut back, 0 bases at V and 7 bases at J, with 11 bases in the middle. Germline CDR1 is SGHRS and CDR2 is YFSETQ. The CDR3 runs 14 residues. CDR3 loop: CASSLGQRENEQFF. The CDR3 DNA is TGCGCCAGCAGCTTGGGACAGCGAGAGAATGAGCAGTTCTTC.

V usage is TRBV5-1 and J usage is TRBJ1-1; D perhaps matches TRBD1 (5 bases). CDR1 is SGHRS and CDR2 is YFSETQ in the germline V gene. The CDR3 is 16 residues long. The V end lost 4 bases, the J end lost 3 bases, and 19 bases lay between the germline ends. The CDR3 DNA is TGCGCCAGCAGCAGAACGGCAGGCCCGGGGGACACTGAAGCTTTCTTT. Protein: CASSRTAGPGDTEAFF. The full variable domain, with the rest looked up from reference TRBV5-1 and TRBJ1-1, is KAGVTQTPRYLIKTRGQQVTLSCSPISGHRSVSWYQQTPGQGLQFLFEYFSETQRNKGNFPGRFSGRQFSNSRSEMNVSTLELGDSALYLCASSRTAGPGDTEAFFGQGTRLTVV.

The V call is TRBV30, the J call TRBJ2-5, with unresolved D. V was shortened by 4 bases and J by 2 bases, with 11 bases between the two germline ends. Germline V lookup: CDR1 GTSNPN, CDR2 SVGIG (reference sequence). The CDR3 spans 13 residues. The CDR3 loop reads CAWTGPAQETQYF. CDR3 nucleotide sequence: TGTGCCTGGACTGGGCCAGCTCAAGAGACCCAGTACTTC.

This clone has more than one count but fewer than ten. This chain links TRBV29-1 with TRBJ2-3; 11 bases agree with TRBD2. Germline V gene lookup returns CDR1 SQVTM and CDR2 ANQGSEA. The CDR3 length is 14 residues. The junction had 6 bases not matched to a gene; V was cut back by 6 bases and J by 4 bases. In DNA, the CDR3 is TGCAGCGTGACTAGCGGGAATTTGGCAGATACGCAGTATTTT. It is translated as CSVTSGNLADTQYF.

The chain carries TRBV5-1 and TRBJ1-2, with D perhaps matching TRBD1 (6 bases). Germline assignment: CDR1 SGHRS and CDR2 YFSETQ. The CDR3 is made up of 13 amino acids. V shed 0 bases and J shed 8 bases, with 11 bases lying between them. The CDR3 DNA follows: TGCGCCAGCAGCTTGGAACAGGGCATCGGCTACACCTTC. Its protein is CASSLEQGIGYTF.

The gene calls are TRBV18 and TRBJ2-3; a weak D match, TRBD1 (6 bases). The CDR3 totals 15 residues. Between the trimmed V and J ends, which lost 3 bases and 2 bases, there was a span of 12 bases. From germline, CDR1 is KGHSH and CDR2 LQKENI. This CDR3 reads CASSPLTGLTDTQYF. In DNA, the CDR3 is TGTGCCAGCTCACCGCTGACAGGCCTCACAGATACGCAGTATTTT.

The chain carries TRBV27 and TRBJ2-7; 7 nucleotides match TRBD1. The CDR3 covers 15 residues. The trim removed 5 bases at V and 0 bases at J, leaving 7 bases unmatched. Looked up from germline, CDR1 is MNHEY and CDR2 is SMNVEV (reference sequence). CDR3 amino acids: CASSPRPGGSYEQYF. Written as DNA, the CDR3 is TGTGCCAGCAGTCCACGCCCAGGGGGCTCCTACGAGCAGTACTTC.

The CDR3: CASSSGGAVEAFF. CDR3 sequence (DNA): TGTGCCAGCAGCTCCGGAGGGGCGGTTGAAGCTTTCTTT. The genes are TRBV7-9 and TRBJ1-1; D perhaps matches TRBD1 (5 bases). The length of the CDR3 is 13 residues. Trimming cost V 4 bases and J 7 bases, with 13 bases left between them. Germline CDR1 is SEHNR and CDR2 is FQNEAQ (reference sequence).

This rearrangement joins TRBV5-1 to TRBJ1-2; 8 nucleotides agree with TRBD1. Germline CDR1 reads SGHRS; CDR2 reads YFSETQ. With 4 bases clipped from V and 9 bases from J, the junction kept 8 bases outside the gene matches. This CDR3 contains 13 residues. CDR3 amino acids: CASSPDRVSSYTF. In DNA form, the CDR3 reads TGCGCCAGCAGCCCGGACAGGGTTAGCAGCTACACCTTC.

This rearrangement joins TRBV4-1 to TRBJ2-5; 10 nucleotides align to TRBD2. CDR1 is MGHRA, CDR2 YSYEKL, per germline. V lost 0 bases and J lost 5; bases outside the gene matches: 12. The CDR3 is 18 amino acids. CDR3 in DNA: TGCGCCAGCAGCCAAGATGAGGAGAGCGGGAGGGCCCGGGAGACCCAGTACTTC. It yields the protein CASSQDEESGRARETQYF.

The chain is built from TRBV10-1 and TRBJ1-6; no definite D call. Germline V gene data show CDR1 as WNHNN and CDR2 as SYGVQD (reference sequence). The CDR3 totals 18 residues. The V end was cut by 5 bases, the J end by 0 bases, with 17 bases between. CDR3 amino acids: CASSLIGWESSYNSPLHF. Here the CDR3 DNA reads TGCGCCAGCAGTCTGATCGGTTGGGAGAGCTCCTATAATTCACCCCTCCACTTT.

The chain combines TRBV2 with TRBJ2-7; D might be TRBD2 (5 bases). CDR1 is SNHLY and CDR2 is FYNNEI in the germline V gene. This CDR3 is 13 amino acids long. V was shortened by 6 bases and J by 1 base, with 10 bases between the two germline ends. The chain's CDR3 is CASRDGGSYEQYF. The CDR3 DNA reads TGTGCCAGCAGGGACGGAGGATCCTACGAGCAGTACTTC.

In its sample, this clone was seen once. The gene calls are TRBV3-1 (or the pseudogene TRBV3-2) and TRBJ1-2; weak D call: TRBD1 (6 bases). CDR3 size: 13 residues. Deletions cut 5 bases from V and 4 bases from J, with 11 bases between. Germline V gene sequence: CDR1 LGHDT, CDR2 YNNKEL (reference sequence). CDR3 nucleotides: TGTGCCAGCAGCGCCCGGGACATCTATGGCTACACCTTC. Translation: CASSARDIYGYTF.

This clone was counted a single time. The CDR3 DNA is TGTGCCAGCAACGACAGGGGGCGCCGGGGGGGCACTGAAGCTTTCTTT. Translation gives CASNDRGRRGGTEAFF. The chain links TRBV28 to TRBJ1-1; 10 bases are a match to TRBD1. The ends lost 7 bases at V and 4 bases at J; junction bases unmatched: 12. Germline values: CDR1 MDHEN, CDR2 SYDVKM. CDR3 length: 16 amino acids.